The 15 T cell receptor beta chains below all came from one sample that was sequenced in a study of T cells after yellow fever vaccination. Each CDR3 protein gets one entry after TCRdb re-called the 5' RACE reads with MiXCR. The data show approximately 300,000 distinct CDR3 sequences, 6.5% to 8.5% seen once. Sequenced here: PBMCs, sampled around 45 days after the first yellow fever vaccination. Source of these receptors: a man aged 18 to 29 who received the YFV17D yellow fever vaccine.

The chain recombines TRBV7-2 with TRBJ2-3; D is unresolved. The germline gives CDR1 SGHTA, CDR2 FQGNSA. CDR3 size: 13 residues. Deletions cut 2 bases from V and 8 bases from J, with 11 bases between. This CDR3 reads CASSLMGLGTQYF. CDR3 bases: TGTGCCAGCAGCTTAATGGGTTTAGGTACGCAGTATTTT.

V is TRBV12-3 or TRBV12-4 and J is TRBJ2-6, with unresolved D. Trimming cost V 4 bases and J 2 bases, with 12 bases left between them. The CDR3 runs to 16 residues. CDR3 protein: CASSSPTTAGANVLTF. The CDR3 DNA reads TGTGCCAGCAGTTCCCCTACAACAGCTGGGGCCAACGTCCTGACTTTC.

The chain has TRBV12-3 or TRBV12-4 and TRBJ1-6; D might be TRBD1 (5 bases). CDR3 length: 12 residues. V shed 8 bases and J shed 5 bases, with 7 bases lying between them. CDR3 DNA: TGTGCCAGCGCGGGGGATAATTCACCCCTCCACTTT. Its translation: CASAGDNSPLHF.

The chain has TRBV12-3 or TRBV12-4 and TRBJ1-3; D is possibly TRBD1 (6 bases). V was clipped by 7 bases and J by 8 bases, with 21 bases between them. CDR3 length: 15 amino acids. In nucleotides, the CDR3 is TGTGCCAGCATGCCTTTAACAAAGGGGGAATACACCATATATTTT. Translated, it gives CASMPLTKGEYTIYF.

In its sample, this clonotype was seen a few times. The rearrangement links TRBV7-6 to TRBJ2-5; D unclear. There are 14 residues in the CDR3. CDR1 and CDR2 from the germline V gene are SGHVS and FNYEAQ. V was shortened by 1 base and J by 1 base, with 7 bases between the two germline ends. This CDR3 reads CASSLVKGQETQYF. In DNA, the CDR3 is TGTGCCAGCAGCTTAGTTAAAGGCCAAGAGACCCAGTACTTC.

This chain links TRBV20-1 with TRBJ1-2; possibly TRBD1 for D (5 bases). CDR1 is DFQATT, CDR2 SNEGSKA, per germline (reference sequence). The CDR3 length is 14 residues. With 5 bases removed from V and 5 bases from J, the gap between germline ends came to 18 bases. The CDR3 sequence: CSAPRDVLSYGYTF. CDR3 coding DNA: TGCAGTGCTCCACGGGACGTCCTTTCATATGGCTACACCTTC.

This clonotype was recorded at least ten times. The chain couples TRBV5-1 to TRBJ2-4; TRBD1 agrees at 12 bases. The germline V gene has CDR1 SGHRS and CDR2 YFSETQ. The CDR3 totals 16 residues. V shed 3 bases, J shed 8 bases, and the junction held 9 bases outside the gene matches. CDR3 residues: CASSSWDRGRMDIQYF. The CDR3, as DNA: TGCGCCAGCAGCTCGTGGGACAGGGGGCGCATGGACATTCAGTACTTC.

The chain combines TRBV7-9 with TRBJ1-1; no clear D. V was clipped by 5 bases and J by 0 bases, with 13 bases between them. Germline V gives CDR1 SEHNR, CDR2 FQNEAQ (reference sequence). The CDR3 is 15 amino acids. This CDR3 reads CASSLPIGVNTEAFF. The CDR3 coding sequence is TGTGCCAGCAGCCTTCCTATCGGCGTGAACACTGAAGCTTTCTTT.

This clonotype has only a few counts. The rearrangement links TRBV5-1 to TRBJ2-5; 8 nucleotides match TRBD2. J was trimmed by 3 bases and V by 3 bases; bases with no gene match: 1. This CDR3 is built from 13 residues. In germline, CDR1 is SGHRS, CDR2 YFSETQ. Written as DNA, the CDR3 is TGCGCCAGCAGCTCGGGGGGGGAAGAGACCCAGTACTTC. This codes for CASSSGGEETQYF.

This clonotype was detected ten times or more. This sequence joins TRBV14 and TRBJ2-7; D is uncertain. Deletions cut 3 bases from V and 0 bases from J, with 12 bases between. The CDR3 totals 15 residues. CDR1 and CDR2 from the germline V gene are SGHDN and FVKESK. The CDR3 loop reads CASSHQRWFSYEQYV. In DNA, the CDR3 is TGTGCCAGCAGCCACCAACGGTGGTTCTCCTACGAGCAGTACGTC.

This clonotype has at least ten counts. The CDR3 DNA sequence: TGTGCCATCAGTGCCCAGTCCCCCCAAGAGACCCAGTACTTC. Protein: CAISAQSPQETQYF. The V gene is TRBV10-3, the J gene TRBJ2-5, with no clear D. From germline, CDR1 is ENHRY and CDR2 SYGVKD. The V end was cut by 4 bases, the J end by 1 base, with 10 bases between. This CDR3 has 14 amino acids.

On this clonotype: It may be a read error: a sequence one base away is much more abundant. The chain has TRBV14 and TRBJ2-1; no clear D gene. This CDR3 has 19 residues. CDR1 is SGHDN and CDR2 is FVKESK in the germline V gene. In DNA form, the CDR3 reads TGTGCCAGAAGCCATTCCACAGTAGTGCCTCGTTGGGCCTACAATGAGCAGTTCTTC. Protein product: CARSHSTVVPRWAYNEQFF.

V is TRBV4-3 and J is TRBJ1-6; D unresolved. Trimming shortened V by 0 bases and J by 6 bases, and 3 bases separated the two germline ends. Germline V gives CDR1 LGHNA, CDR2 YSLEER. The CDR3 runs 13 residues. In DNA, the CDR3 is TGCGCCAGCAGCCAAGATACTAATTCACCCCTCCACTTT. Translated: CASSQDTNSPLHF.

The chain recombines TRBV11-1 with TRBJ2-7, with unresolved D. The length of the CDR3 is 16 residues. Trimming pared 1 base from V and 2 bases from J, leaving 15 bases between. From germline, CDR1 is SGHAT and CDR2 FQDESV (reference sequence). The CDR3 spells CASSLGVEILPYEQYF. As DNA, the CDR3 is TGTGCCAGCAGCTTAGGGGTGGAAATCCTCCCCTACGAGCAGTACTTC.

The chain is built from TRBV6-1 and TRBJ2-1; D call uncertain. The CDR3 totals 11 residues. Germline CDR1 is MNHNS and CDR2 is SASEGT. The V gene lost 1 base and the J gene lost 11 bases, with 6 bases spanning the gap. This CDR3 reads CASSEGPKQFF. In nucleotides, the CDR3 is TGTGCCAGCAGTGAAGGGCCAAAGCAGTTCTTC.